Below, 15 T cell receptor beta chains from the same sample are listed, as sequenced in a study of human T cells and chemical hapten exposure. TCRdb processed the RACE reads anew with MiXCR; each CDR3 protein has one entry. The sample yields around 75,000 distinct CDR3 sequences, 9% to 12% seen once. Time point indicated: patch test 2, 6 weeks after DPC sensitization. Noted treatment: therapeutic diphenylcyclopropenone sensitization with weekly scalp DPC. The sequencing used whole blood, collected in connection with sensitization to the hapten diphenylcyclopropenone (DPC). Every receptor here comes from a woman aged 45 to 65 with alopecia areata. Some clones in this sample may be carry-over from other donors' samples.

The gene calls are TRBV23-1 and TRBJ2-1; 8 nucleotides agree with TRBD1. TRBV23-1 is annotated as an ORF whose role is uncertain. The V and J ends lost 0 bases and 8 bases, in that order; junction bases with no gene match: 6. This CDR3 region has 15 residues. CDR3 in DNA: TGCGCCAGCAGTCAATCACGGACAGGGACCCATGAGCAGTTCTTC. Translated, it gives CASSQSRTGTHEQFF.

The chain couples TRBV11-2 to TRBJ1-1, with D possibly being TRBD1 (6 bases). The CDR3 is made up of 15 amino acids. Trimming pared 1 base from V and 2 bases from J, leaving 11 bases between. Germline CDR1 and CDR2: SGHAT and FQNNGV. Written as DNA, the CDR3 is TGTGCCAGCAGCTTAGGGTCAGGGGCAAACACTGAAGCTTTCTTT. Its translation is CASSLGSGANTEAFF.

This clonotype was seen ten or more times. The chain has TRBV18 and TRBJ2-7; 9 nucleotides align to TRBD1. V lost 5 bases, J lost 3 bases, and 2 bases stayed unmatched. There are 13 residues in the CDR3. Germline CDR1 is KGHSH and CDR2 is LQKENI. The CDR3 bases are TGTGCCAGCTCAAGGACAGGGGTCTACGAGCAGTACTTC. Its translation is CASSRTGVYEQYF.

In this sample, this clonotype turned up a few times. The rearrangement links TRBV19 to TRBJ1-5, with D possibly matching TRBD1 (6 bases). Looked up from germline, CDR1 is LNHDA and CDR2 is SQIVND (reference sequence). The CDR3 sequence is 15 residues long. V lost 7 bases to trimming and J lost 2 bases, with 15 bases between them. CDR3 in amino acids: CASTKGRQGNQPQHF. CDR3 in DNA: TGTGCCAGTACCAAGGGCCGACAGGGCAATCAGCCCCAGCATTTT. The full variable domain, completed using reference TRBV19 and TRBJ1-5, is DGGITQSPKYLFRKEGQNVTLSCEQNLNHDAMYWYRQDPGQGLRLIYYSQIVNDFQKGDIAEGYSVSREKKESFPLTVTSAQKNPTAFYLCASTKGRQGNQPQHFGDGTRLSIL.

Comment on this clonotype: The junction differs from germline at one of its ends, possibly a read error. The J gene is TRBJ2-5, the V gene TRBV12-3 or TRBV12-4, with D perhaps matching TRBD1 (7 bases). This CDR3 has 13 residues. The CDR3 nucleotides are TGTGCCAGCAGTTTAAGCCAGGGGGGCATCTCGGACTTC. This translates into CASSLSQGGISDF.

The table lists this clonotype with many counts. V and J are TRBV29-1 and TRBJ2-3, with D possibly TRBD1 on 6 matching bases. Trimming shortened V by 4 bases and J by 3 bases, and 11 bases separated the two germline ends. Germline loops: CDR1 SQVTM, CDR2 ANQGSEA. The CDR3 spans 13 residues. The chain's CDR3 is CSVVDSGTDTQYF. In nucleotides, the CDR3 is TGCAGCGTTGTGGACAGCGGTACAGATACGCAGTATTTT.

At least ten counts were recorded for this clonotype. The chain recombines TRBV12-3 or TRBV12-4 with TRBJ2-2; D ambiguous. This CDR3 has 17 amino acids. V shed 6 bases and J shed 5 bases, with 22 bases lying between them. Here the CDR3 reads CASSRLRSTDQTGELFF. The DNA of the CDR3 is TGTGCCAGCAGCCGCCTCCGTTCCACGGACCAAACCGGGGAGCTGTTTTTT.

This clonotype was picked up many times. The chain joins TRBV7-2 to TRBJ1-1; possibly TRBD1 for D (5 bases). The CDR3 sequence is 14 residues long. Germline V lookup: CDR1 SGHTA, CDR2 FQGNSA. Trimming took off 7 bases at V and 4 bases at J, with 16 bases between the two ends. CDR3 in amino acids: CASTTPGGFTEAFF. The DNA of the CDR3 is TGTGCCAGCACCACCCCGGGGGGGTTCACTGAAGCTTTCTTT.

This clonotype was detected only a few times. The V and J genes are TRBV4-1 and TRBJ2-1; 9 nucleotides line up with TRBD2. Germline CDR1 reads MGHRA; CDR2 reads YSYEKL. Trimming at V came to 0 bases and at J to 7 bases, leaving 10 bases not matched to a gene. There are 17 residues in the CDR3. The CDR3 protein is CASSQEGGGRGRNEQFF. The CDR3 DNA follows: TGCGCCAGCAGCCAAGAGGGTGGCGGGAGGGGAAGGAATGAGCAGTTCTTC.

The rearrangement uses TRBV5-4 and TRBJ2-1, with D maybe TRBD1 (6 bases). Germline V gives CDR1 SGHNT, CDR2 YYREEE (reference sequence). V was trimmed by 0 bases and J by 6 bases, leaving 16 bases between them. This CDR3 has 16 residues. The CDR3 is CASSLAGTHGSNEQFF. CDR3 sequence (DNA): TGTGCCAGCAGCTTGGCCGGGACACATGGGAGCAATGAGCAGTTCTTC.

A word on this clonotype: Being one base from a much bigger clone, this may be a read error. V usage is TRBV4-1 and J usage is TRBJ2-3; D perhaps matches TRBD2 (5 bases). The CDR3 runs 14 residues. CDR1 is MGHRA and CDR2 is YSYEKL in the germline V gene. The CDR3 nucleotides are TGCGCCAGCGGCCAAGAAGGAGACTATTATACGCAGTATTTT. Residues: CASGQEGDYYTQYF.

This clonotype was counted many times. The chain couples TRBV18 to TRBJ1-4; D gene unclear. Germline values: CDR1 KGHSH, CDR2 LQKENI. CDR3 length equals 14 residues. V lost 2 bases and J lost 5, with 9 bases in between. This CDR3 reads CASSPDLGNEKLFF. For the CDR3, the DNA is TGTGCCAGCTCACCAGATCTGGGGAATGAAAAACTGTTTTTT.

This clonotype was seen ten or more times. The CDR3 DNA reads as TGTGCCAGCAGTGAAGCGCTTTTCGACACGGCGAGCTCCTACGAGCAGTACTTC. Its protein product is CASSEALFDTASSYEQYF. The rearrangement links TRBV2 to TRBJ2-7; D call uncertain. Germline V lookup: CDR1 SNHLY, CDR2 FYNNEI. The CDR3 length is 18 residues. The V gene lost 0 bases and the J gene lost 0 bases, with 18 bases spanning the gap.

The V call is TRBV25-1, the J call TRBJ1-1; tentative D call: TRBD1 (5 bases). Trimming pared 3 bases from V and 7 bases from J, leaving 12 bases between. CDR1 and CDR2 from the germline V gene are MGHDK and SYGVNS. This CDR3 has 13 residues. CDR3 sequence: CASSEGLNGEAFF. The CDR3 nucleotides read TGTGCCAGCAGTGAGGGGCTTAACGGTGAAGCTTTCTTT.

This clonotype was recorded at least ten times. This sequence joins TRBV6-5 and TRBJ2-3, with 13 bases fitting TRBD2. The CDR3 has 15 amino acids. Unmatched junction bases numbered 4, after V lost 7 bases and J lost 3 bases. CDR1 is MNHEY and CDR2 is SVGAGI in the germline V gene. DNA for the CDR3: TGTGCCAGCAAACTAGCGGGAGGGCGGACAGATACGCAGTATTTT. It is translated as CASKLAGGRTDTQYF.